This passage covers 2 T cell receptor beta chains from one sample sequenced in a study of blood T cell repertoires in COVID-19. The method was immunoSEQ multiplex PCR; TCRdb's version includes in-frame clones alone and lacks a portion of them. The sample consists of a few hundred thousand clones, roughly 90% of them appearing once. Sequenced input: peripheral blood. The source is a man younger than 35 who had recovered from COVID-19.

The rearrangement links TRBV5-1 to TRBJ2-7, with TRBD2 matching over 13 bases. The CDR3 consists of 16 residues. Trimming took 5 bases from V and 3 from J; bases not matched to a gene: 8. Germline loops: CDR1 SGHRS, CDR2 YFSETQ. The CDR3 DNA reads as TGCGCCAGCAGTTTAAAAGGGACTAGCGGGATCTACGAGCAGTACTTC. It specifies CASSLKGTSGIYEQYF. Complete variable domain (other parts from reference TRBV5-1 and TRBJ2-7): KAGVTQTPRYLIKTRGQQVTLSCSPISGHRSVSWYQQTPGQGLQFLFEYFSETQRNKGNFPGRFSGRQFSNSRSEMNVSTLELGDSALYLCASSLKGTSGIYEQYFGPGTRLTVT.

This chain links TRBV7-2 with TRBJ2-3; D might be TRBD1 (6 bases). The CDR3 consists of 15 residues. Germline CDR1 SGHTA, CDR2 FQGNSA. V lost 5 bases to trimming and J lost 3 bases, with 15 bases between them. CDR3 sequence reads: CASSHVRDITDTQYF. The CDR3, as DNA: TGTGCCAGCAGCCATGTGAGGGACATTACAGATACGCAGTATTTT.